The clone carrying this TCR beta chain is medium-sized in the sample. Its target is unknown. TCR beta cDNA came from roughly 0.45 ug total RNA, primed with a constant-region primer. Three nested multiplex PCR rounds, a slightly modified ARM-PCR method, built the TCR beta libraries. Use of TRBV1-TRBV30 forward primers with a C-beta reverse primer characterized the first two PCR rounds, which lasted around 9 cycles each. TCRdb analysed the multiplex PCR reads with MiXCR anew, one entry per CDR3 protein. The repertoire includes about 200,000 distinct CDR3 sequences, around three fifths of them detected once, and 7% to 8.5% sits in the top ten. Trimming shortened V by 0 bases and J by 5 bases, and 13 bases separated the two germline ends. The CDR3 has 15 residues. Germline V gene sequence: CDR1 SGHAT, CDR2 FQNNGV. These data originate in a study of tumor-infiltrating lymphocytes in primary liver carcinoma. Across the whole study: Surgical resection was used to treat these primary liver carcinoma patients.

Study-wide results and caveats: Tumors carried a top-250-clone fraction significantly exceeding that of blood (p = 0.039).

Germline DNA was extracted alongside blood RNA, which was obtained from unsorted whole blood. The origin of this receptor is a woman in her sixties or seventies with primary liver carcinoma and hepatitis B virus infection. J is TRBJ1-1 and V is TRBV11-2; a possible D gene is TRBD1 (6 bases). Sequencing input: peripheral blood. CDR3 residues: CASSLDPGAGTEAFF. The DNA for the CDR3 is TGTGCCAGCAGCTTAGATCCGGGGGCAGGAACTGAAGCTTTCTTT.